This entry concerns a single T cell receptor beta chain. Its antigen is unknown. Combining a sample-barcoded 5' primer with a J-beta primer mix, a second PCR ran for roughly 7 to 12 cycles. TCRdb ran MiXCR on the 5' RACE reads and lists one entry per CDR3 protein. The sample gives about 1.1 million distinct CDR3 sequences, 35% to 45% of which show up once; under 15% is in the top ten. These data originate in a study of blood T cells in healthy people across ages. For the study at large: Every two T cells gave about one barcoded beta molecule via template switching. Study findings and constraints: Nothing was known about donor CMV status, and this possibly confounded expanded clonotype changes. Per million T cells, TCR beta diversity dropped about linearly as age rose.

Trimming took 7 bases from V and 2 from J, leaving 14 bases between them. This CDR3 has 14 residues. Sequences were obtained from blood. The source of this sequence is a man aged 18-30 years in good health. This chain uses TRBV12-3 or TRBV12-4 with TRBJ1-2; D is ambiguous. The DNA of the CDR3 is TGTGCCAGCACCCCCTCGGCGGACAACTATGGCTACACCTTC. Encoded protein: CASTPSADNYGYTF.